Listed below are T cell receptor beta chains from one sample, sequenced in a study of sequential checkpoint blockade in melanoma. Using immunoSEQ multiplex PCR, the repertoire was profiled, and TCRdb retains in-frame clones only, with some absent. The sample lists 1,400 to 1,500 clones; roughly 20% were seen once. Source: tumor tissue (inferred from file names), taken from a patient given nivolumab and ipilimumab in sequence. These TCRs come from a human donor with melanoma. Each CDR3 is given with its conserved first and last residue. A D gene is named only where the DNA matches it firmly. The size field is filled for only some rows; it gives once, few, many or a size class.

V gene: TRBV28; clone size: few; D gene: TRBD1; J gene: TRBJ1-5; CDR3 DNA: TGTGCCAGCCAGAAAGGACAGGGGAGCCAGCCCCAGCATTTT; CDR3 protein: CASQKGQGSQPQHF
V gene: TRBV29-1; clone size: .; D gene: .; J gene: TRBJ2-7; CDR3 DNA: TGCAGCGCACGTACCGAGAACTACGAGCAGTACTTC; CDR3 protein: CSARTENYEQYF
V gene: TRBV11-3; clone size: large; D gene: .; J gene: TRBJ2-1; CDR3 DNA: TGTGCCAGCAGCTCGGACCGGGGGGCCACCTACAATGAGCAGTTCTTC; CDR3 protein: CASSSDRGATYNEQFF
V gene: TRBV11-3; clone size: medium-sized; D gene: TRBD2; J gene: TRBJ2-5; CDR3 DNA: TGTGCCAGCAGCTTATTCCATGGCGGGGAGGGTGAGACCCAGTACTTC; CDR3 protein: CASSLFHGGEGETQYF
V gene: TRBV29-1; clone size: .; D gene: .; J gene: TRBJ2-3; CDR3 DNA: TGCAGCGTTGAAGGGGGAAAAAACACAGATACGCAGTATTTT; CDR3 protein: CSVEGGKNTDTQYF
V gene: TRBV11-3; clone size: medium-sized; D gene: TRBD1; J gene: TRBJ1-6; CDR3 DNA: TGTGCCAGCAGCCGGGACAGCGGAAGGCTGGGTTCACCCCTCCACTTT; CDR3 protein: CASSRDSGRLGSPLHF
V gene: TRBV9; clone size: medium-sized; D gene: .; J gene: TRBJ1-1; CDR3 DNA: TGTGCCAGCAGCGCCCTATTAGAGACAGGGAACACTGAAGCTTTCTTT; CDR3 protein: CASSALLETGNTEAFF
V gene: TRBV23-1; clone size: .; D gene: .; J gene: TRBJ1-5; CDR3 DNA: TGCGCCGACCTCCTCCGGGACAGCAATCAGCCCCAGCATTTT; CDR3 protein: CADLLRDSNQPQHF
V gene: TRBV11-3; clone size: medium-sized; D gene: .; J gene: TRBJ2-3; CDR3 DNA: TGTGCCAGCAGCTTTCAGCTGGGGGCCACAGATACGCAGTATTTT; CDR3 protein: CASSFQLGATDTQYF
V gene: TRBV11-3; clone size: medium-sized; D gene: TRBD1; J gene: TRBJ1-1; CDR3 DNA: TGTGCCAGCAGCACGTCAGGGGGCAAGGGGACTGAAGCTTTCTTT; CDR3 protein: CASSTSGGKGTEAFF
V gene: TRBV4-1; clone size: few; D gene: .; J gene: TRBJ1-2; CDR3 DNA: TGCGCCAGCAGCCAAGCTAGGGGAGAAGGCTACACCTTC; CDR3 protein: CASSQARGEGYTF
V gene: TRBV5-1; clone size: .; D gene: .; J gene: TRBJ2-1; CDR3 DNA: TGCGCCAGCAGCCAGGGCCCAACCTACAATGAGCAGTTCTTC; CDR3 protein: CASSQGPTYNEQFF
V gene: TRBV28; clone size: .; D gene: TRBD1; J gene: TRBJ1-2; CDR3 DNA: TGTGCCAGCAGTTTATCGGACAGGAGCAATGGCTACACCTTC; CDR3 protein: CASSLSDRSNGYTF
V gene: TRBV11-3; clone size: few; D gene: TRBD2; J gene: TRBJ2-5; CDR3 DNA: TGTGCCAGCAGCCTACGGACTAGCGGTTACCCGTGGCAAGAGACCCAGTACTTC; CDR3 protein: CASSLRTSGYPWQETQYF
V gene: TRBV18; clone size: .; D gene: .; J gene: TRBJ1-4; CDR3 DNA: TGTGCCAGCTCACCAAGGGGGGCGGATGAAAAACTGTTTTTT; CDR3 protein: CASSPRGADEKLFF
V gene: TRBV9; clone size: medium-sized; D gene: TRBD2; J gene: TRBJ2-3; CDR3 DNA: TGTGCCAGCAGCGCTAGCGGGAGGGCCGTGGATACGCAGTATTTT; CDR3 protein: CASSASGRAVDTQYF
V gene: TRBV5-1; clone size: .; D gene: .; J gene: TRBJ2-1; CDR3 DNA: TGCGCCAGCAGCTTGGGGCCCTCCTACAATGAGCAGTTCTTC; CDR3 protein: CASSLGPSYNEQFF
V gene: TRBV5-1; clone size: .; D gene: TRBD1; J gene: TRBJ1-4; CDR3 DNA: TGCGCCAGCAGCTTGGGGGGACAGTCAACGGAAAAACTGTTTTTT; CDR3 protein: CASSLGGQSTEKLFF
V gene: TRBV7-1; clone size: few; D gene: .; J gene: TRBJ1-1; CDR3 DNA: TGTGCCAGCAGCCCTAACATAAACACTGAAGCTTTCTTT; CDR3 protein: CASSPNINTEAFF
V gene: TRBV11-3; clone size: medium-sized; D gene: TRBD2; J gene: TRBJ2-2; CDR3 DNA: TGTGCCAGCAGCTTAGTTAATAGCGGGCCAAACACCGGGGAGCTGTTTTTT; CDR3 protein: CASSLVNSGPNTGELFF
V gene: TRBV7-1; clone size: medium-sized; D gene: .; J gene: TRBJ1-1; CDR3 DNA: TGTGCCAGCAGCCCCAGCCCCGAGAGTGAAGCTTTCTTT; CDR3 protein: CASSPSPESEAFF
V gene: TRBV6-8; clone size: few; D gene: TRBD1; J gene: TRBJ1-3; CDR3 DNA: TGTGCCAGCACCGACGGACAGGGAGACAGAAACACCATATATTTT; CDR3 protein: CASTDGQGDRNTIYF
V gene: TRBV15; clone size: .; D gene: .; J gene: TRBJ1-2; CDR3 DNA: TGTGCCACCAGCAGAGATTTGCCCTCGGATGGCTACACCTTC; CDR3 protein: CATSRDLPSDGYTF
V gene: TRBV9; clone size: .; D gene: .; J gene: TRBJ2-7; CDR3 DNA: TGTGCCAGCAGCCCCCACGGTAACGAGCAGTACTTC; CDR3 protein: CASSPHGNEQYF
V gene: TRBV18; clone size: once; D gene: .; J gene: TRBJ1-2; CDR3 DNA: TGTGCCAGCTCAGACGGAGTTGACTATGGCTACACCTTC; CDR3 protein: CASSDGVDYGYTF
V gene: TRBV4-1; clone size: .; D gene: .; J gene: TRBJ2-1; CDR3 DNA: .; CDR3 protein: CASSRRAGEGGNEQFF
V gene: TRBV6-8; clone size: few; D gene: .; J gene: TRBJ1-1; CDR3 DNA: TGTGCCAGCAGCACAGGGAGTACTGAAGCTTTCTTT; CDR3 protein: CASSTGSTEAFF
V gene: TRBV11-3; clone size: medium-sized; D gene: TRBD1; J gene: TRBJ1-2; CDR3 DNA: TGTGCCAGCAGTCCGGACAGGAACTCCTATGGCTACACCTTC; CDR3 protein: CASSPDRNSYGYTF
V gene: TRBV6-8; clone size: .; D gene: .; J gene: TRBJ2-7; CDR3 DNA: TGTGCCAGCACCCATGGAGAAGGGAAAAATACCTACGAGCAGTACTTC; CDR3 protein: CASTHGEGKNTYEQYF
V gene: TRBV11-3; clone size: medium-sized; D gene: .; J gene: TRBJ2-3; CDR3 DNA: TGTGCCAGCAGCTTAGGGGCCAGCACAGATACGCAGTATTTT; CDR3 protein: CASSLGASTDTQYF
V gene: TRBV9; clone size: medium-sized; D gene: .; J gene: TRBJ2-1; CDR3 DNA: TGTGCCAGCAGCGTAGCTCCGGTTATCGATGAGCAGTTCTTC; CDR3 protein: CASSVAPVIDEQFF
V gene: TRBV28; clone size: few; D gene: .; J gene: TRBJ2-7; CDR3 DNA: TGTGCCAGCAGCTTGACTAGTCGTCCCTACGAGCAGTACTTC; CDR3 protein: CASSLTSRPYEQYF
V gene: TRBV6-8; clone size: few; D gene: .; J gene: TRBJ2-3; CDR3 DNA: TGTGCCAGCAGCCGTACCGAAACAGATACGCAGTATTTT; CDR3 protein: CASSRTETDTQYF
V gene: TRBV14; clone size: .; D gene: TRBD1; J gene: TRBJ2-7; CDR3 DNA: TGTGCCAGCAGCAAAAAACAGGGGTACCTTTCCCCACTAGACTTC; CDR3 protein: CASSKKQGYLSPLDF
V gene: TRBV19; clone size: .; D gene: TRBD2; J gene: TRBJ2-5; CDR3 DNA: TGTGCCAGCTCGCCCGCAGCGGGGCCCCAAGAGACCCAGTACTTC; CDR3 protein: CASSPAAGPQETQYF